The next 28 T cell receptor beta chains were all read from a single sample in a study of shared clonotypes between healthy human individuals. Naivety among CD8 cells was defined by CD45RO negativity and positive CCR7 selection, thereby excluding terminally differentiated effector memory CD45RA+ cells. The protocol was immunoSEQ multiplex PCR, while the TCRdb copy is restricted to in-frame clones and leaves out a portion. The repertoire holds around 1.9 million clones, with around 95% as singletons. Sequenced material: naive CD8+ T cells from PBMCs. These receptors all come from a man younger than 35 in good health. Some clones in this sample may be carry-over from other donors' samples.

On this clone: In the same sample, other DNA sequences code for this CDR3. The chain couples TRBV9 to TRBJ1-3; a weak D match, TRBD1 (5 bases). The V and J ends lost 0 bases and 1 base respectively, with 8 bases between them. The CDR3 runs 15 residues. CDR1 SGDLS and CDR2 YYNGEE come from the germline V gene. This CDR3 reads CASSVDSGSGNTIYF. The CDR3 region has the DNA TGTGCCAGCAGCGTAGACTCAGGGTCTGGAAACACCATATATTTT.

V and J are TRBV5-1 and TRBJ2-3; TRBD2 is a possible D gene (5 bases). Trimming took 4 bases from V and 2 from J, leaving 17 bases between them. Germline V CDR1 and CDR2: SGHRS, YFSETQ. This CDR3 comprises 16 residues. CDR3 region: CASSPRLFQNTDTQYF. The CDR3 coding sequence is TGCGCCAGCAGCCCGCGACTATTCCAAAACACAGATACGCAGTATTTT. The complete variable domain, with remaining parts taken from reference TRBV5-1 and TRBJ2-3, reads KAGVTQTPRYLIKTRGQQVTLSCSPISGHRSVSWYQQTPGQGLQFLFEYFSETQRNKGNFPGRFSGRQFSNSRSEMNVSTLELGDSALYLCASSPRLFQNTDTQYFGPGTRLTVL.

The chain carries TRBV30 and TRBJ1-1; no clear D gene. CDR1 and CDR2 (germline): GTSNPN, SVGIG (reference sequence). The CDR3 is 13 residues long. The V end was cut by 0 bases, the J end by 2 bases, with 7 bases between. In DNA form, the CDR3 reads TGTGCCTGGAGTGTCGGGTTTAACACTGAAGCTTTCTTT. It codes for CAWSVGFNTEAFF.

The chain uses TRBV28 and TRBJ1-4, with 8 positions matching TRBD1. After removal of 3 bases from V and 7 bases from J, the junction contained 4 bases not matched to a gene. CDR3 length: 14 residues. Germline V gene sequence: CDR1 MDHEN, CDR2 SYDVKM. CDR3 in amino acids: CASSLAGGIEKLFF. The CDR3 DNA reads TGTGCCAGCAGTTTGGCAGGGGGCATTGAAAAACTGTTTTTT.

This chain links TRBV4-1 with TRBJ2-7, with a possible D match to TRBD2 (6 bases). The CDR3 covers 15 residues. CDR1 is MGHRA, CDR2 YSYEKL, per germline. Trimming took off 4 bases at V and 3 bases at J, with 16 bases between the two ends. CDR3 protein: CASSRRVAVLYEQYF. The CDR3, as DNA: TGCGCCAGCAGCCGAAGGGTAGCGGTGCTCTACGAGCAGTACTTC.

The gene calls are TRBV25-1 and TRBJ2-7; D may match TRBD1 or TRBD2 (5 bases each). The germline V gene has CDR1 MGHDK and CDR2 SYGVNS. The length of the CDR3 is 16 residues. V dropped 1 base and J dropped 6 bases, with 19 bases sitting between them. CDR3 loop: CASSEFYGGQGREQYF. CDR3 coding DNA: TGTGCCAGCAGTGAATTTTATGGTGGGCAGGGACGCGAGCAGTACTTC.

V is TRBV5-6 and J is TRBJ2-1; D gene ambiguous. The V gene's germline CDR1 is SGHDT and CDR2 YYEEEE. The CDR3 sequence is 17 residues long. Trimming took 4 bases from V and 0 from J, leaving 17 bases between them. The CDR3: CASSPVEATDSYNEQFF. CDR3 coding DNA: TGTGCCAGCAGCCCTGTGGAAGCGACTGACTCCTACAATGAGCAGTTCTTC.

The chain combines TRBV9 with TRBJ2-7; 10 bases are a match to TRBD2. The CDR3 loop spans 14 amino acids. Germline V gives CDR1 SGDLS, CDR2 YYNGEE. Trimming took 4 bases from V and 3 from J; bases not matched to a gene: 4. The CDR3 DNA reads as TGTGCCAGCAGCCCCGCTAGCGGGGGCTACGAGCAGTACTTC. It yields the protein CASSPASGGYEQYF.

The chain carries TRBV7-3 and TRBJ2-5, with TRBD2 matching over 11 bases. The CDR3 length is 15 residues. CDR1 is SGHTA, CDR2 FQGTGA, per germline. The J segment lost 5 bases and the V segment lost 5 bases, leaving 7 bases of the junction unmatched. In nucleotides, the CDR3 is TGTGCCAGCAGCCCGCTAGCGGGAGGCTGGGAGACCCAGTACTTC. It specifies CASSPLAGGWETQYF.

The chain joins TRBV9 to TRBJ2-7, with a tentative D call TRBD1 (7 bases). The germline V gene encodes CDR1 SGDLS and CDR2 YYNGEE. V dropped 4 bases and J dropped 5 bases, with 16 bases sitting between them. The CDR3 covers 14 residues. As DNA, the CDR3 is TGTGCCAGCAGCCCCCGCGACAGGGAGGACGAGCAGTACTTC. Amino acid sequence: CASSPRDREDEQYF.

The V call is TRBV5-6, the J call TRBJ2-7; D ambiguous. Germline V CDR1 and CDR2: SGHDT, YYEEEE. The V gene lost 2 bases and the J gene lost 2 bases, with 8 bases spanning the gap. The CDR3 contains 13 residues. This chain's CDR3 is CASSLSSPYEQYF. CDR3 nucleotides: TGTGCCAGCAGCTTATCCAGCCCCTACGAGCAGTACTTC.

J is TRBJ1-1 and V is TRBV5-1, with D unclear. V was clipped by 4 bases and J by 7 bases, with 11 bases between them. This CDR3 spans 12 amino acids. Per the germline V gene, CDR1 is SGHRS and CDR2 is YFSETQ. CDR3 in DNA: TGCGCCAGCAGCGGCCAGTCCAGTGAAGCTTTCTTT. It codes for CASSGQSSEAFF.

The sample holds a few counts of this clone. Other DNA sequences within the sample encode an identical CDR3. This chain joins TRBV27 and TRBJ1-5, with unresolved D. The germline V gene encodes CDR1 MNHEY and CDR2 SMNVEV (reference sequence). This CDR3 is 14 amino acids long. V was shortened by 0 bases and J by 4 bases, with 7 bases between the two germline ends. The DNA of the CDR3 is TGTGCCAGCAGTTTATCGCGGGCTAATCAGCCCCAGCATTTT. It yields the protein CASSLSRANQPQHF.

This sequence joins TRBV6-5 and TRBJ1-5, with D uncertain. V was pared by 2 bases and J by 6 bases, with 11 bases between. The germline gives CDR1 MNHEY, CDR2 SVGAGI. This CDR3 is 14 amino acids long. CDR3 region: CASSYTYPGQPQHF. DNA of the CDR3: TGTGCCAGCAGTTACACCTACCCTGGTCAGCCCCAGCATTTT.

The chain couples TRBV7-9 to TRBJ1-1; D unclear. The germline V gene has CDR1 SEHNR and CDR2 FQNEAQ (reference sequence). V gave up 5 bases and J gave up 6 bases, with 10 bases separating them. This CDR3 has 12 amino acids. CDR3 in amino acids: CASSPSTAEAFF. CDR3 nucleotides: TGTGCCAGCAGCCCGAGTACCGCTGAAGCTTTCTTT.

V is TRBV19 and J is TRBJ2-1, with TRBD2 as a possible D gene (6 bases). CDR1 LNHDA and CDR2 SQIVND come from the germline V gene (reference sequence). V was cut by 0 bases and J by 8 bases, with 8 bases left in between. This CDR3 region has 13 residues. In DNA, the CDR3 is TGTGCCAGTAGTATAGAGGAGGGAGATGAGCAGTTCTTC. The encoded protein is CASSIEEGDEQFF.

A word on this clone: Other DNA sequences in this specimen translate into the identical CDR3. Here the CDR3 reads CASSLYLQETQYF. The CDR3 region has the DNA TGTGCCAGCAGTCTCTACCTTCAAGAGACCCAGTACTTC. This chain links TRBV27 with TRBJ2-5; D is uncertain. This CDR3 is 13 amino acids long. Germline values: CDR1 MNHEY, CDR2 SMNVEV (reference sequence). The germline V and J ends were trimmed by 5 bases and 2 bases, with 9 bases remaining between them.

The chain joins TRBV18 to TRBJ2-5; maybe TRBD2 (5 bases). CDR1 KGHSH and CDR2 LQKENI come from the germline V gene. This CDR3 spans 15 amino acids. Trimming cost V 3 bases and J 4 bases, with 15 bases left between them. The CDR3 reads CASSPDAGGRETQYF. CDR3 nucleotides: TGTGCCAGCTCACCCGACGCGGGCGGGCGAGAGACCCAGTACTTC.

Comments on this clone: Other DNA variants within this sample encode the same CDR3. The chain combines TRBV6-5 with TRBJ1-1; a possible D gene is TRBD1 (5 bases). Trimming took 4 bases from V and 3 from J, leaving 12 bases between them. This CDR3 comprises 14 residues. CDR1 and CDR2 (germline): MNHEY, SVGAGI. The CDR3 coding sequence is TGTGCCAGCAGTTCAGGAGGGGAAGACACTGAAGCTTTCTTT. This gives the protein CASSSGGEDTEAFF.

This chain joins TRBV4-1 and TRBJ2-2; D is possibly TRBD2 (7 bases). Between the trimmed V and J ends, which lost 3 bases and 6 bases, there was a span of 14 bases. Germline V lookup: CDR1 MGHRA, CDR2 YSYEKL. CDR3 size: 15 residues. CDR3: CASSHIRGAPGELFF. Written as DNA, the CDR3 is TGCGCCAGCAGCCATATACGGGGGGCACCCGGGGAGCTGTTTTTT.

DNA for the CDR3: TGCGCCAGCAGCCAAGATTCGAGTAGGGTTGCAGAGACCCAGTACTTC. This sequence encodes CASSQDSSRVAETQYF. The J gene is TRBJ2-5, the V gene TRBV4-3, with D unclear. The CDR3 spans 16 residues. Germline lookup yields CDR1 LGHNA and CDR2 YSLEER. V lost 0 bases and J 4 bases, leaving 15 bases between the germline ends.

The chain carries TRBV6-1 and TRBJ1-1; D call uncertain. CDR3 length: 17 residues. Germline loops: CDR1 MNHNS, CDR2 SASEGT. Trimming took 2 bases from V and 4 from J, leaving 20 bases between them. Written as DNA, the CDR3 is TGTGCCAGCAGTGAATTAAGGTACCGGACTGAAGCCACTGAAGCTTTCTTT. It specifies CASSELRYRTEATEAFF.

The genes are TRBV14 and TRBJ2-1; D call uncertain. The germline V gene encodes CDR1 SGHDN and CDR2 FVKESK. This CDR3 region has 13 residues. V lost 0 bases and J lost 7, with 7 bases in between. In DNA, the CDR3 is TGTGCCAGCAGCCAAGATGCCGGGAATGAGCAGTTCTTC. It specifies CASSQDAGNEQFF.

The J gene is TRBJ1-1, the V gene TRBV30; D may be TRBD1 (6 bases). V was pared by 0 bases and J by 1 base, with 9 bases between. Germline V gives CDR1 GTSNPN, CDR2 SVGIG (reference sequence). The CDR3 covers 14 residues. The CDR3 spells CAWSVLGGNTEAFF. The CDR3 nucleotides read TGTGCCTGGAGTGTACTAGGGGGGAACACTGAAGCTTTCTTT.

The chain joins TRBV2 to TRBJ2-5; 7 positions match TRBD1. Germline V gene sequence: CDR1 SNHLY, CDR2 FYNNEI. Trimming cost V 6 bases and J 1 base; bases outside gene matches: 5. This CDR3 region has 14 residues. Written as DNA, the CDR3 is TGTGCCAGCAGCGACAGGGTGCTCCAAGAGACCCAGTACTTC. As protein: CASSDRVLQETQYF.

Comment on this clone: Other DNA sequences in this specimen translate into the identical CDR3. The gene calls are TRBV4-1 and TRBJ1-2; TRBD1 aligns across 7 bases. This CDR3 comprises 15 residues. Trimming at V came to 0 bases and at J to 2 bases, leaving 3 bases not matched to a gene. CDR1 and CDR2 (germline): MGHRA, YSYEKL. In DNA form, the CDR3 reads TGCGCCAGCAGCCAAGATCCAGGGGGAAACTATGGCTACACCTTC. This translates into CASSQDPGGNYGYTF.

The chain joins TRBV7-6 to TRBJ2-7, with TRBD2 matching over 15 bases. The CDR3 contains 18 residues. Per the germline V gene, CDR1 is SGHVS and CDR2 is FNYEAQ. Unmatched junction bases numbered 14, after V lost 5 bases and J lost 6 bases. As DNA, the CDR3 is TGTGCCAGCAGCCCTAGGACTAGCGGGAGGGACGCATCGGGCGAGCAGTACTTC. It translates to CASSPRTSGRDASGEQYF.

In regard to this clone: Other DNA variants within this sample encode the same CDR3. The chain couples TRBV27 to TRBJ2-1; D not resolved. This CDR3 comprises 12 residues. Germline loops: CDR1 MNHEY, CDR2 SMNVEV (reference sequence). Trimming cost V 3 bases and J 6 bases, with 6 bases left between them. The CDR3 region is CASSFGPNEQFF. CDR3 bases: TGTGCCAGCAGTTTTGGGCCCAATGAGCAGTTCTTC.